The next 18 T cell receptor beta chains were all read from a single sample in a study of vaccination and CD4 T cells after COVID-19. Sample time point: late sampling 161 to 241 days after vaccination in a few convalescent patients. This sample's treatment: roughly 10-day PBMC culture with coronavirus spike peptide pools or control peptides (ViraFEST assay). For these receptors, no antigen is known. The Oncomine TCR Beta short-read assay was applied to DNA of cultured CD4+ T cells. MiXCR, applied by TCRdb to the PCR reads, yields one record per CDR3 protein. Among tens of thousands of distinct CDR3 sequences, around 37% were seen once, and the ten largest hold approximately 8.9%. The source material was CD4+ T cells from blood, cultured in vitro, sampled about 7 months after SARS-CoV-2 vaccination. The receptors were gathered from a human donor who had recovered from COVID-19.

By sample share, this clonotype is medium-sized. This chain joins TRBV6-5 and TRBJ2-5; unclear D gene. V lost 3 bases to trimming and J lost 5 bases, with 10 bases between them. The germline CDR1 and CDR2 sequences are MNHEY and SVGAGI. The CDR3 has 13 amino acids. CDR3 in amino acids: CASSYLLRETQYF. CDR3 DNA sequence: TGTGCCAGCAGTTATCTACTCAGGGAGACCCAGTACTTC.

This clonotype was observed a handful of times. A junction end diverges from the germline sequence, so it may reflect a read error. V usage is TRBV20-1 and J usage is TRBJ2-5, with 7 bases identical to TRBD1. The CDR3 is 16 amino acids. Germline assignment: CDR1 DFQATT and CDR2 SNEGSKA (reference sequence). The CDR3 loop reads CSARGGPPAVQETQYF. For the CDR3, the DNA is TGCAGTGCCAGAGGGGGCCCGCCAGCGGTTCAAGAGACCCAGTACTTC.

The chain recombines TRBV7-9 with TRBJ2-7; maybe TRBD2 (5 bases). The CDR3 loop spans 11 amino acids. Trimming left V 5 bases short and J 7 bases short, with 9 bases between. Germline CDR1 and CDR2: SEHNR and FQNEAQ (reference sequence). CDR3 protein: CASSLQREQYF. In DNA, the CDR3 is TGTGCCAGCAGCCTACAGCGGGAGCAGTACTTC.

This clonotype was seen only once. This chain connects TRBV20-1 to TRBJ2-7, with D perhaps TRBD2 (6 bases). This CDR3 comprises 16 residues. Germline V gives CDR1 DFQATT, CDR2 SNEGSKA (reference sequence). The V end was cut by 3 bases, the J end by 2 bases, with 20 bases between. CDR3 DNA: TGCAGTGCTAGTTGGATTCGGGGGACGCATCCCTACGAGCAGTACTTC. It translates to CSASWIRGTHPYEQYF.

The rearrangement links TRBV7-2 to TRBJ2-3, with 9 nucleotides matching TRBD1. The CDR3 sequence is 15 residues long. CDR1 is SGHTA and CDR2 is FQGNSA in the germline V gene. With V trimmed by 5 bases and J by 0 bases, 3 bases remained unmatched. CDR3 bases: TGTGCCAGCAGCCAGGACAGGGGAAGCACAGATACGCAGTATTTT. Translating gives CASSQDRGSTDTQYF.

This clonotype was seen a handful of times. This chain uses TRBV1 with TRBJ1-5. TRBV1 is a recognized pseudogene. The CDR3 has 14 residues. CDR3 nucleotide sequence: TGCACCAGCAGCCAAGGACTGCGCAATCAGCCCCAGCATTTT. It is translated as CTSSQGLRNQPQHF.

This clonotype was recorded a few times. This chain connects TRBV28 to TRBJ1-1; D is unclear. With 6 bases removed from V and 3 bases from J, the gap between germline ends came to 17 bases. Germline lookup yields CDR1 MDHEN and CDR2 SYDVKM. The CDR3 runs to 15 residues. CDR3 sequence reads: CASSPHRTGYTEAFF. The CDR3 DNA is TGTGCCAGCAGCCCTCACCGGACGGGTTACACTGAAGCTTTCTTT.

The chain carries TRBV19 and TRBJ1-5; TRBD1 is a possible D gene (5 bases). Per the germline V gene, CDR1 is LNHDA and CDR2 is SQIVND (reference sequence). V dropped 6 bases and J dropped 1 base, with 7 bases sitting between them. The CDR3 is 13 residues long. The CDR3 here is CASSGGSNQPQHF. The CDR3 nucleotides are TGTGCCAGTAGCGGGGGGAGCAATCAGCCCCAGCATTTT.

This clonotype was observed a handful of times. The rearrangement joins TRBV28 to TRBJ2-5; weak D call: TRBD1 (5 bases). The germline V and J ends were trimmed by 3 bases and 5 bases, with 10 bases remaining between them. This CDR3 spans 13 amino acids. Germline-derived CDR1 and CDR2 are MDHEN and SYDVKM. CDR3 region: CASSLQGSETQYF. As DNA, the CDR3 is TGTGCCAGCAGTTTGCAGGGTTCGGAGACCCAGTACTTC.

The V and J genes are TRBV7-9 and TRBJ1-2; TRBD1 aligns across 8 bases. Losses at the gene ends were 0 bases for V and 8 bases for J; bases not matched to a gene: 8. CDR1 is SEHNR and CDR2 is FQNEAQ in the germline V gene (reference sequence). CDR3 size: 15 residues. Here the CDR3 reads CASSLALQGAKGYTF. The CDR3 region has the DNA TGTGCCAGCAGCTTAGCCCTTCAGGGGGCGAAGGGCTACACCTTC.

This chain's CDR3 is CASSLVQKYSYEQYF. Written as DNA, the CDR3 is TGTGCCAGCAGCTTAGTCCAGAAGTATTCGTACGAGCAGTACTTC. The gene calls are TRBV7-9 and TRBJ2-7; D unresolved. The CDR3 covers 15 residues. CDR1 and CDR2 (germline): SEHNR, FQNEAQ (reference sequence). Trimming removed 1 base from V and 4 bases from J, with 14 bases in between.

This rearrangement joins TRBV7-9 to TRBJ2-1, with TRBD2 identical over 9 bases. In germline, CDR1 is SEHNR, CDR2 FQNEAQ (reference sequence). The CDR3 is 16 residues long. V shed 5 bases, J shed 6 bases, and the junction held 11 bases outside the gene matches. The DNA of the CDR3 is TGTGCCAGCAGCGCATTTGCGGGAGGGATCCTCAATGAGCAGTTCTTC. It specifies CASSAFAGGILNEQFF.

The V call is TRBV4-1, the J call TRBJ2-5, with TRBD2 identical over 13 bases. J gave up 2 bases and V 2 bases, and 2 bases lay outside the gene matches. Germline CDR1 is MGHRA and CDR2 is YSYEKL. The CDR3 totals 16 residues. The DNA for the CDR3 is TGCGCCAGCAGCCAACTGGGACTAGCGGGGCAAGAGACCCAGTACTTC. It yields the protein CASSQLGLAGQETQYF.

The chain combines TRBV7-2 with TRBJ1-6; D is perhaps TRBD1 (5 bases). CDR3 length: 16 residues. Germline V gene data show CDR1 as SGHTA and CDR2 as FQGNSA. V lost 0 bases and J lost 7, with 13 bases in between. The CDR3 sequence: CASSLAGQGRNSPLHF. CDR3 coding DNA: TGTGCCAGCAGCTTAGCGGGGCAGGGTAGGAATTCACCCCTCCACTTT.

Only one count was recorded for this clonotype. Mismatch with germline at one junction end may stem from a read error. V and J are TRBV7-7 and TRBJ2-3, with 13 bases aligning to TRBD2. This CDR3 comprises 15 residues. Per germline, CDR1 SSHAT and CDR2 FNYEAQ (reference sequence). In nucleotides, the CDR3 is TGTGCTAGCAGGGGGACTAGCGGGGGCACAGATACGCAGTATTTT. Encoded protein: CASRGTSGGTDTQYF.

This sequence joins TRBV15 and TRBJ2-6; TRBD1 agrees at 9 bases. Germline V CDR1 and CDR2: LNHNV, YYDKDF (reference sequence). The length of the CDR3 is 18 residues. J gave up 0 bases and V 4 bases, and 7 bases lay outside the gene matches. CDR3 nucleotide sequence: TGTGCCACCAGCATTCGGGACAGGGTCTCCTCTGGGGCCAACGTCCTGACTTTC. Protein sequence: CATSIRDRVSSGANVLTF.

Only a few counts were recorded for this clonotype. V usage is TRBV15 and J usage is TRBJ2-7; TRBD2 matches at 14 bases. The ends lost 1 base at V and 6 bases at J; junction bases unmatched: 8. Germline V gives CDR1 LNHNV, CDR2 YYDKDF (reference sequence). This CDR3 spans 17 amino acids. CDR3 amino acids: CATSRGGLAGVRFEQYF. The CDR3 region has the DNA TGTGCCACCAGCAGAGGGGGACTAGCGGGAGTTCGTTTCGAGCAGTACTTC.

This clonotype was recorded a few times. The chain employs TRBV6-5 and TRBJ2-5, with D maybe TRBD1 (6 bases). The CDR3 covers 15 residues. Trimming cost V 0 bases and J 1 base, with 9 bases left between them. The germline V gene has CDR1 MNHEY and CDR2 SVGAGI. The CDR3 is CASSYSNRAQETQYF. CDR3 sequence (DNA): TGTGCCAGCAGTTACTCGAACAGGGCCCAAGAGACCCAGTACTTC.